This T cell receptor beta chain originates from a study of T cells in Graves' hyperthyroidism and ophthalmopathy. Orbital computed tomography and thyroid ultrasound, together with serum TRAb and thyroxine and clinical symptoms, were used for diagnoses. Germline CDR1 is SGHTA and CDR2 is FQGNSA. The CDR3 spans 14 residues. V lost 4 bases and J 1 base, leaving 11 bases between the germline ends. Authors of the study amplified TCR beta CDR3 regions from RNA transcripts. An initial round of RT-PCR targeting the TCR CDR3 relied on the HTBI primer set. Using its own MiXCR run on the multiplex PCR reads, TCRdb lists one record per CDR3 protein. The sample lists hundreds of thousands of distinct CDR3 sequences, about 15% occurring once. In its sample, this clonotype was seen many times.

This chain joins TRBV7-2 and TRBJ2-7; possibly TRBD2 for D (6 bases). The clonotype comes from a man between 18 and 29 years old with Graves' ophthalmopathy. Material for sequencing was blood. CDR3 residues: CASSSIGLSYEQYF. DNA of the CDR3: TGTGCCAGCAGCTCAATCGGACTATCCTACGAGCAGTACTTC.